This T cell receptor beta chain was obtained from a study of cytomegalovirus exposure and HLA in healthy donors. Study findings and constraints: Being indistinguishable, some V segments were excluded, TRBV6-2 and TRBV6-3 among them. By a later analysis, the bulk of CMV-associated TCR beta chains appeared HLA-restricted. Available immune exposure information covered CMV serostatus only.

This CDR3 is 13 amino acids long. Trimming shortened V by 1 base and J by 1 base, and 5 bases separated the two germline ends. CDR1 is SGHRS and CDR2 is YFSETQ in the germline V gene. This clone was seen a single time. The target antigen is unknown. The donors comprised healthy bone marrow donors. Use of 60 Vbeta and 13 Jbeta primers characterized the PCR. Only in-frame clones appear in the TCRdb table, and some are missing; sequencing was by immunoSEQ multiplex PCR. This table holds about 120,000 clones, approximately 83% found once. The receptor's source is a young woman in good health and CMV-seronegative. The source material was PBMCs. The chain employs TRBV5-1 and TRBJ2-5; the D is unclear. The CDR3 DNA sequence: TGCGCCAGCAGCTTGCCTACCCAAGAGACCCAGTACTTC. It codes for CASSLPTQETQYF.